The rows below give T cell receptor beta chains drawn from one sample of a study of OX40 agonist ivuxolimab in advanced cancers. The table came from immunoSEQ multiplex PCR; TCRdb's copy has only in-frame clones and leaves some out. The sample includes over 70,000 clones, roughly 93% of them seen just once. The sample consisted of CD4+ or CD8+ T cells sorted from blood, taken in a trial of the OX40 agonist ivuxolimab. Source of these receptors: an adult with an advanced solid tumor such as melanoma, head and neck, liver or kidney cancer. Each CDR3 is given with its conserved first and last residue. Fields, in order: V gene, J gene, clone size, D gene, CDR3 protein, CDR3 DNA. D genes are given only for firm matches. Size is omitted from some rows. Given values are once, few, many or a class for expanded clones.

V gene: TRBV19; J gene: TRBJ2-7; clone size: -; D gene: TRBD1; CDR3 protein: CASTPEGGLWNEQYF; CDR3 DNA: TGTGCCAGTACCCCAGAAGGGGGCCTTTGGAACGAGCAGTACTTC
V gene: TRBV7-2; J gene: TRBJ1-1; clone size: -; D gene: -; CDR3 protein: CASSLVGGVGTEAFF; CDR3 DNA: TGTGCCAGCAGCTTAGTTGGAGGGGTCGGCACTGAAGCTTTCTTT
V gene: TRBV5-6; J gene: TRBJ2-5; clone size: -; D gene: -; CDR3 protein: CASSLASVWTQYF; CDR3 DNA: TGTGCCAGCAGCTTGGCTAGCGTATGGACCCAGTACTTC
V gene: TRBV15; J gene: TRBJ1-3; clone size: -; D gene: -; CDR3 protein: CATSRDTTVGRNTIYF; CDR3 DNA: TGTGCCACCAGCAGAGATACGACAGTCGGGAGGAACACCATATATTTT
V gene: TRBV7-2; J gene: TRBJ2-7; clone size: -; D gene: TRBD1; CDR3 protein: CASSDRGREQYF; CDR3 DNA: TGTGCCAGCAGCGACAGGGGGCGGGAGCAGTACTTC
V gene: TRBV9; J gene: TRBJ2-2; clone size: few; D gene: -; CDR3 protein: CASQGGSVDTGELFF; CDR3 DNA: TGTGCCAGCCAAGGGGGTAGCGTCGACACCGGGGAGCTGTTTTTT
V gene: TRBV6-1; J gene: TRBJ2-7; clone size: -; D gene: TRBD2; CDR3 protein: CAAGEVEQYF; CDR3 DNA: TGTGCCGCGGGAGAGGTCGAGCAGTACTTC
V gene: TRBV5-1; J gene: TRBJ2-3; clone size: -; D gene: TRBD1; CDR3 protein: CASAGGEDTQYF; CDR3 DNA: TGCGCCAGCGCAGGGGGCGAAGATACGCAGTATTTT
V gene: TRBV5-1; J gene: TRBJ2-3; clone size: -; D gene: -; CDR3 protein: CASSLGPTRTDTQYF; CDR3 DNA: TGCGCCAGCAGCTTGGGCCCGACGCGCACAGATACGCAGTATTTT
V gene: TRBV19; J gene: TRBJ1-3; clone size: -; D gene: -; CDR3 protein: CASSPRGLSGNTIYF; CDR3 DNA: TGTGCCAGTAGTCCTCGGGGACTCTCTGGAAACACCATATATTTT
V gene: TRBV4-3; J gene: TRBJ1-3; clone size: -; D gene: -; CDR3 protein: CASSQDPQTSSGNTIYF; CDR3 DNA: TGCGCCAGCAGCCAAGATCCTCAGACTTCCTCTGGAAACACCATATATTTT
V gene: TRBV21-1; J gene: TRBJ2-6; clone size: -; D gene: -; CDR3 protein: CASSNTSKGQIVGGLGANVLTF; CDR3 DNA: TGTGCCAGCAGCAACACTTCTAAGGGACAAATAGTGGGGGGGTTAGGGGCCAACGTCCTGACTTTC
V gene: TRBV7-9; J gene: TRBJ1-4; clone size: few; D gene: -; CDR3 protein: CASSPQGRNEKLFF; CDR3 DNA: TGTGCCAGCAGCCCACAGGGTCGGAATGAAAAACTGTTTTTT
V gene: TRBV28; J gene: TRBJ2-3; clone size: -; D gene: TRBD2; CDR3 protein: CASSLGGGRTTDTQYF; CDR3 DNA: TGTGCCAGCAGTTTAGGAGGCGGGAGGACCACAGATACGCAGTATTTT
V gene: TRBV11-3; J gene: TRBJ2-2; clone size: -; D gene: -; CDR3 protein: CASSLAGLGGELFF; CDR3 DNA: TGTGCCAGCAGCTTAGCGGGGCTCGGCGGGGAGCTGTTTTTT
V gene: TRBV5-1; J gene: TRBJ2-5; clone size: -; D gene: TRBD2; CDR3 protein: CASSLVSGTSSGETQYF; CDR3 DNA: TGCGCCAGCAGCTTGGTCTCCGGGACTAGCTCGGGAGAGACCCAGTACTTC
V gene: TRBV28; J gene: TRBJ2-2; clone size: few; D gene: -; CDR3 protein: CASSLWTHTGELFF; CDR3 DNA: TGTGCCAGCAGTTTATGGACGCACACCGGGGAGCTGTTTTTT
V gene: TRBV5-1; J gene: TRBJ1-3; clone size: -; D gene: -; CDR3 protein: CASSVDGDTIYF; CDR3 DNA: TGCGCCAGCAGCGTAGACGGGGACACCATATATTTT
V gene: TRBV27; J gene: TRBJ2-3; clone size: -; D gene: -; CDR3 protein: CASSLAQRTDTQYF; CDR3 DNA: TGTGCCAGCAGTTTAGCCCAAAGGACAGATACGCAGTATTTT
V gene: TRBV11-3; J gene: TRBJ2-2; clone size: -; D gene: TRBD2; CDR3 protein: CASSPRGGQNTGELFF; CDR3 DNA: TGTGCCAGCAGCCCGCGCGGGGGGCAGAACACCGGGGAGCTGTTTTTT
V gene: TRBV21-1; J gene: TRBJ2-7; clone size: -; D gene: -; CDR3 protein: CASSKEAAGGSYEQYF; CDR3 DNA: TGTGCCAGCAGCAAAGAGGCAGCGGGAGGTTCCTACGAGCAGTACTTC
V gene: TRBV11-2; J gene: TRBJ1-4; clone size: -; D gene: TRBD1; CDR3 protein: CASSFSDRVGEKLFF; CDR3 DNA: TGTGCCAGCAGCTTTTCGGACAGGGTGGGGGAAAAACTGTTTTTT
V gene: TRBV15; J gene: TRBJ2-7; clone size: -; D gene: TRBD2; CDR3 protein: CATSRELAGGYEQYF; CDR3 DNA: TGTGCCACCAGCAGAGAGCTAGCGGGTGGCTACGAGCAGTACTTC
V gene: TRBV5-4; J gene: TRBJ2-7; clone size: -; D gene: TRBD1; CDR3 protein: CASSPTSGQPYEQYF; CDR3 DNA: TGTGCCAGCAGCCCCACTTCGGGACAGCCCTACGAGCAGTACTTC
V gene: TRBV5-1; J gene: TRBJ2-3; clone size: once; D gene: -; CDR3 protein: CASSLVRTALSTDTQYF; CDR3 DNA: TGCGCCAGCAGCTTGGTAAGGACAGCCCTAAGCACAGATACGCAGTATTTT
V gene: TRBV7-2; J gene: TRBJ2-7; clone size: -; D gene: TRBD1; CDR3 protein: CASSPGTGIPYEQYF; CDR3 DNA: TGTGCCAGCAGCCCCGGGACAGGGATTCCCTACGAGCAGTACTTC
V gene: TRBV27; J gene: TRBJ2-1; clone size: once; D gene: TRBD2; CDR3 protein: CASSVTSGPSYNEQFF; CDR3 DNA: TGTGCCAGCAGTGTAACTAGCGGTCCTTCCTACAATGAGCAGTTCTTC
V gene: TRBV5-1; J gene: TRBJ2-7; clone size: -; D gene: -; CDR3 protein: CASSLRGMSSYEQYF; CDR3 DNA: TGCGCCAGCAGCTTGCGGGGTATGAGCTCCTACGAGCAGTACTTC
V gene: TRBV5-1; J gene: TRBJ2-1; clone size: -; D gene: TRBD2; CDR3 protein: CASSWGTSGRGAKEFF; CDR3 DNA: TGCGCCAGCAGCTGGGGGACTAGCGGGAGAGGGGCGAAGGAGTTCTTC
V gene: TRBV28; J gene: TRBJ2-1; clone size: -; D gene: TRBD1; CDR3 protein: CASSSQGVRSYNEQFF; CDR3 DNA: TGTGCCAGCAGCTCCCAGGGGGTCCGCTCCTACAATGAGCAGTTCTTC
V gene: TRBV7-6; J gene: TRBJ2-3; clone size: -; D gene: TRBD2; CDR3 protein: CASSLVLAGGPDTQYF; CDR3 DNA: TGTGCCAGCAGCTTAGTCCTAGCGGGAGGCCCAGATACGCAGTATTTT
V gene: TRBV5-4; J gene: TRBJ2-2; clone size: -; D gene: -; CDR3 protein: CASSSNRDTGELFF; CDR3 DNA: TGTGCCAGCAGCTCAAACAGAGACACCGGGGAGCTGTTTTTT
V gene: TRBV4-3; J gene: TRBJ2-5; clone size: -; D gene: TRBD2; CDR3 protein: CASSNLAVAGETQYF; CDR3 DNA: TGCGCCAGCAGCAATCTAGCGGTCGCGGGGGAGACCCAGTACTTC